This T cell receptor (beta chain) originates from a study of identical twins. The J segment lost 6 bases and the V segment lost 0 bases, leaving 6 bases of the junction unmatched. This CDR3 is built from 14 residues. In germline, CDR1 is SQVTM, CDR2 ANQGSEA. A universal primer site was incorporated via template switching, and the cDNA contained unique molecular identifiers. TCRdb reprocessed the 5' RACE reads via MiXCR and lists one record per CDR3 protein. This table has a few hundred thousand distinct CDR3 sequences, over 8.5% appearing once. The table lists this clonotype with many counts. The sample was also linked to a second study, of yellow fever vaccine responses in identical twins.

The sequence was obtained from a woman under 30 in good health. Sequenced material: PBMCs. The chain joins TRBV29-1 to TRBJ1-1, with TRBD1 matching 8 bases. CDR3 bases: TGCAGCGTTGAAGAACAACAGGGGGTCCCTGAAGCTTTCTTT. Amino acid sequence: CSVEEQQGVPEAFF.